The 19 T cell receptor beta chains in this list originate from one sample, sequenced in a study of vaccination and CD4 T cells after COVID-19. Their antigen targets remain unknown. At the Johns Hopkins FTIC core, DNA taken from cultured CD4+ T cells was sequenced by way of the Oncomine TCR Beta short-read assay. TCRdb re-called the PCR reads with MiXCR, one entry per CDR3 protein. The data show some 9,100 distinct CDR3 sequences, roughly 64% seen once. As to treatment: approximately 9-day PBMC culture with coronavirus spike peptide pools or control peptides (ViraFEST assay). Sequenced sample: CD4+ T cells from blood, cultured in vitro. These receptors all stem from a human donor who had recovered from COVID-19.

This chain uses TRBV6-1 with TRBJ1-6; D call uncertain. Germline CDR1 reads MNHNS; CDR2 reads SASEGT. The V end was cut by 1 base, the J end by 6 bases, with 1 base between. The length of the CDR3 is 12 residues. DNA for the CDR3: TGTGCCAGCAGTGAAGTTAATTCACCCCTCCACTTT. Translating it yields CASSEVNSPLHF.

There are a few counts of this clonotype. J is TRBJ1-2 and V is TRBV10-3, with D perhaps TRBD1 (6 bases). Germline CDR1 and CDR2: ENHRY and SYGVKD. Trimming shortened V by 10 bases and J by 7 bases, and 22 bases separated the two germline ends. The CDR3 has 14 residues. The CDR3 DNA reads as TGTGCCACCACCCTTAGACAGGAGGGGGGTGGCTACACCTTC. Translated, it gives CATTLRQEGGGYTF.

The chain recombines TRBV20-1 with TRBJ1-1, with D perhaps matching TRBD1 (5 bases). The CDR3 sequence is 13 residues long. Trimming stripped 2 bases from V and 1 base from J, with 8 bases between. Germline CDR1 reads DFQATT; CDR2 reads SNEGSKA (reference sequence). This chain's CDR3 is CSARRGPNTEAFF. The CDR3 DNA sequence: TGCAGTGCTAGACGGGGCCCGAACACTGAAGCTTTCTTT.

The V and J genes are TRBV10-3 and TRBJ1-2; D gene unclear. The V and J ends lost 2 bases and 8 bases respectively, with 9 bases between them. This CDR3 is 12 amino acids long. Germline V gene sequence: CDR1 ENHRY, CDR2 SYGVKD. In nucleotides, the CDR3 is TGTGCCATCAGTGAGGGGGAGTGGGGCTACACCTTC. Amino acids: CAISEGEWGYTF.

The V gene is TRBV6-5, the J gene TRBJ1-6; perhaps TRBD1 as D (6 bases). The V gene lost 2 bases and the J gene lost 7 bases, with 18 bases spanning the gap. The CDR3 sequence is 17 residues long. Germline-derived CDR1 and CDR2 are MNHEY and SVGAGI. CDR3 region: CASSYQGGGDGNSPLHF. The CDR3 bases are TGTGCCAGCAGTTACCAGGGAGGGGGGGATGGAAATTCACCCCTCCACTTT.

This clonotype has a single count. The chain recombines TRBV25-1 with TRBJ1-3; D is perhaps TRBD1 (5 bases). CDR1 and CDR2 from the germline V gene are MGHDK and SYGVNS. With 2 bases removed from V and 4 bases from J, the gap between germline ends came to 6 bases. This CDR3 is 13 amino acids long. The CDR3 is CASSERQGNTIYF. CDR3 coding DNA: TGTGCCAGCAGTGAACGACAGGGAAACACCATATATTTT. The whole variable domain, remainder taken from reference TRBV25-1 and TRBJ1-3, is EADIYQTPRYLVIGTGKKITLECSQTMGHDKMYWYQQDPGMELHLIHYSYGVNSTEKGDLSSESTVSRIRTEHFPLTLESARPSHTSQYLCASSERQGNTIYFGEGSWLTVV.

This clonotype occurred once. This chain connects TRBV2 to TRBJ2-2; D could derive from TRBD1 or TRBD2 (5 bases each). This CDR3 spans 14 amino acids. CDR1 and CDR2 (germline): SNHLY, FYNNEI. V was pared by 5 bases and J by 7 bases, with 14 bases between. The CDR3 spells CASSRDRGGGELFF. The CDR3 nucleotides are TGTGCCAGCAGTCGGGACCGGGGCGGCGGGGAGCTGTTTTTT.

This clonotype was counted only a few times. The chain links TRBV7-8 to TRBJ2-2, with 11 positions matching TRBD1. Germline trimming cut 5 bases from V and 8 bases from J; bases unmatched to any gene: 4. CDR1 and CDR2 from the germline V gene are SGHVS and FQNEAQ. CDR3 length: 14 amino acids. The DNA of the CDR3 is TGTGCCAGCAGCCTTGGACAGGGGGCTGGGGAGCTGTTTTTT. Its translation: CASSLGQGAGELFF. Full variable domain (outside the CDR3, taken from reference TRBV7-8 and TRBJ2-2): GAGVSQSPRYKVAKRGQDVALRCDPISGHVSLFWYQQALGQGPEFLTYFQNEAQLDKSGLPSDRFFAERPEGSVSTLKIQRTQQEDSAVYLCASSLGQGAGELFFGEGSRLTVL.

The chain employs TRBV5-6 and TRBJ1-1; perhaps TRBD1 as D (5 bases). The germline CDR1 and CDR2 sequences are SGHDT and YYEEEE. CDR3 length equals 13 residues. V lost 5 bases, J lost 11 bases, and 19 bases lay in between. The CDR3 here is CASRAGQGLEAFF. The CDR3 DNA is TGTGCCAGCAGGGCGGGGCAGGGCTTGGAGGCTTTCTTT.

The CDR3 DNA reads as TGTGCCAGCAGTTTGGGTAGCGGGGGGCCACGGGATACGCAGTATTTT. Its translation is CASSLGSGGPRDTQYF. The chain has TRBV28 and TRBJ2-3; 10 positions match TRBD2. Trimming at V came to 3 bases and at J to 6 bases, leaving 9 bases not matched to a gene. CDR1 and CDR2 from the germline V gene are MDHEN and SYDVKM. CDR3 length: 16 amino acids.

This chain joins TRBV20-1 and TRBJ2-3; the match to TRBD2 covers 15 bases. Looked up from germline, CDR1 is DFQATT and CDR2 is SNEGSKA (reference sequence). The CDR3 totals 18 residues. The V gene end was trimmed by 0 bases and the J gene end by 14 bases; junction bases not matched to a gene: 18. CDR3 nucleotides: TGCAGTGCTAGAGATCACGGTCCTGCGGGACTAGCGGGGGGCATACTGTATTTT. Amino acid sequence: CSARDHGPAGLAGGILYF.

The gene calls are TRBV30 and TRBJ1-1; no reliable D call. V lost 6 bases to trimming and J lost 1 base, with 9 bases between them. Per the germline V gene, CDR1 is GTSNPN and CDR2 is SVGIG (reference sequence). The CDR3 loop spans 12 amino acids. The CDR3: CACKGRNTEAFF. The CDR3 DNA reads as TGTGCCTGTAAAGGACGGAACACTGAAGCTTTCTTT. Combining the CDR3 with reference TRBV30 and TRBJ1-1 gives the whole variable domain SQTIHQWPATLVQPVGSPLSLECTVEGTSNPNLYWYRQAAGRGLQLLFYSVGIGQISSEVPQNLSASRPQDRQFILSSKKLLLSDSGFYLCACKGRNTEAFFGQGTRLTVV.

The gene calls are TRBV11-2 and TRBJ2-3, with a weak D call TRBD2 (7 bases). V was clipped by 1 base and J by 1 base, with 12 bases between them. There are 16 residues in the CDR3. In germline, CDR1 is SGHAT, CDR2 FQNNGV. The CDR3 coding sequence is TGTGCCAGCAGCTTAGGGGGGGGCCCGGGCACAGATACGCAGTATTTT. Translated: CASSLGGGPGTDTQYF.

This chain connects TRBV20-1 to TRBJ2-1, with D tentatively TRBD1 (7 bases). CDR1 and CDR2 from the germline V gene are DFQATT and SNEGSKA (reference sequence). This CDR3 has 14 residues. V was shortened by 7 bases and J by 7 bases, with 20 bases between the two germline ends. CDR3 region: CSVAGTVEGNEQFF. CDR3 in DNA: TGCAGTGTGGCCGGGACAGTGGAGGGGAATGAGCAGTTCTTC.

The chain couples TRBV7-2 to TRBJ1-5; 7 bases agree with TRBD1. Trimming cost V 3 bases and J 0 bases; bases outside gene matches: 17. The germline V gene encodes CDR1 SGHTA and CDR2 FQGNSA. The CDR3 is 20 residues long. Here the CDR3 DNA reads TGTGCCAGCAGCTTTAGTAGCATCTGGGACAGAGATTATAGCAATCAGCCCCAGCATTTT. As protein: CASSFSSIWDRDYSNQPQHF. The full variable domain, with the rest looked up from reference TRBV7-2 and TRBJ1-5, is GAGVSQSPSNKVTEKGKDVELRCDPISGHTALYWYRQSLGQGLEFLIYFQGNSAPDKSGLPSDRFSAERTGGSVSTLTIQRTQQEDSAVYLCASSFSSIWDRDYSNQPQHFGDGTRLSIL.

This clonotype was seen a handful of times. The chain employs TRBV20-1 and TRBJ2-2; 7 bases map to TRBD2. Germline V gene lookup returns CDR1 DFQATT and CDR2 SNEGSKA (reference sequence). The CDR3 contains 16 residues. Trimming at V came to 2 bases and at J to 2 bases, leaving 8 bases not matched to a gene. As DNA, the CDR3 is TGCAGTGCTAGACCTGAGGGGAGGGGTAACACCGGGGAGCTGTTTTTT. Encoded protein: CSARPEGRGNTGELFF.

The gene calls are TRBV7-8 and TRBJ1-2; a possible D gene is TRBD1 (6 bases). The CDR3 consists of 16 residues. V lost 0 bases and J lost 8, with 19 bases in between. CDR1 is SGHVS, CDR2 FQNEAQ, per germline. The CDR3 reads CASSLATLVGGGGYTF. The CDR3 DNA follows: TGTGCCAGCAGCTTAGCCACCCTAGTAGGGGGTGGGGGCTACACCTTC.

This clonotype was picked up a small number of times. The CDR3 spells CASSYSGRRGAFTDTQYF. CDR3 nucleotides: TGTGCCAGCAGTTACTCGGGACGGCGGGGGGCCTTCACAGATACGCAGTATTTT. This chain connects TRBV6-5 to TRBJ2-3; 8 nucleotides agree with TRBD2. With V trimmed by 0 bases and J by 2 bases, 10 bases remained unmatched. The CDR3 is 18 residues long. CDR1 is MNHEY, CDR2 SVGAGI, per germline.

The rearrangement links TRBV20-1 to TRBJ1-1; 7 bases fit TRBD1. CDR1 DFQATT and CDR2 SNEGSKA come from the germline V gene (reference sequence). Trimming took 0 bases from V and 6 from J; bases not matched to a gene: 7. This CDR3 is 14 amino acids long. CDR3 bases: TGCAGTGCTAGAGATTGGGGGCAGGGGGCTGAAGCTTTCTTT. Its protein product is CSARDWGQGAEAFF.